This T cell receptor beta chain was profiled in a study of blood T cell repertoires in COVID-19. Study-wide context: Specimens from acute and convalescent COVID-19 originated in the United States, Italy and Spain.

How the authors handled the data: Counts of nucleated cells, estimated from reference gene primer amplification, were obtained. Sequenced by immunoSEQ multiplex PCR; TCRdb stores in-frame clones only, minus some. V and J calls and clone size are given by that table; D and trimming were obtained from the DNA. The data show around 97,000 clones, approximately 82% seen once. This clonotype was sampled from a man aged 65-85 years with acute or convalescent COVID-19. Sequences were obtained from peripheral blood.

In DNA form, the CDR3 reads TGTGCCAGCAGCCTCACAGGGCTGACTGGAAACACCATATATTTT. Translating gives CASSLTGLTGNTIYF. The chain combines TRBV7-6 with TRBJ1-3, with a weak D call TRBD1 (6 bases). Germline V CDR1 and CDR2: SGHVS, FNYEAQ. The CDR3 length is 15 residues. V was trimmed by 5 bases and J by 2 bases, leaving 13 bases between them. The complete variable domain, with remaining parts taken from reference TRBV7-6 and TRBJ1-3, reads GAGVSQSPRYKVTKRGQDVALRCDPISGHVSLYWYRQALGQGPEFLTYFNYEAQQDKSGLPNDRFSAERPEGSISTLTIQRTEQRDSAMYRCASSLTGLTGNTIYFGEGSWLTVV.